A selection of T cell receptor beta chains follows, all from one sample in a study of identical twins. TCRdb recomputed calls from the 5' RACE reads with MiXCR, one row per CDR3 protein. The repertoire consists of about 260,000 distinct CDR3 sequences, with approximately 7% occurring once and the leading ten covering 3% to 4.5%. These data were likewise used in another study, on yellow fever vaccine responses in identical twins.

Sequencing input: memory (CD45RO+) T cells sorted from blood. These receptors were taken from a young woman in good health. Both conserved end residues are trimmed from each CDR3. Clone sizes are given selectively: once, few, many, or a class where the clone is expanded.

j_call v_call clone_size cdr3_aa
TRBJ1-1 TRBV12-3/TRBV12-4 NA ASSFANTEAF
TRBJ2-3 TRBV11-2 many ASSLGGNTDTQY
TRBJ2-7 TRBV6-2/TRBV6-3 NA ASNPALGLASERITYEQY
TRBJ2-5 TRBV10-3 many AISDSGTAETQY
TRBJ2-2 TRBV28 many ASSLSVQFTGELF
TRBJ2-1 TRBV5-1 few ASNLGTNRVGSEQF
TRBJ2-5 TRBV4-1 few ASSHQRGSGATIGTQY
TRBJ2-7 TRBV18 NA ASSTGTGSNYEQY
TRBJ1-6 TRBV6-1 NA ASSVRVKSSPLH
TRBJ2-1 TRBV7-8 many ASSPSTSGGSYNEQF
TRBJ2-7 TRBV3-1 many ASSRNYEQY
TRBJ1-1 TRBV18 NA ASSPVGEVTEAF
TRBJ2-3 TRBV20-1 few SARPLAGDRDTQY
TRBJ2-3 TRBV20-1 many SARDASGSTDTQY
TRBJ2-1 TRBV6-5 few ASSYESGRAGEQF
TRBJ2-5 TRBV7-8 NA ASSSGLAHETQY
TRBJ2-5 TRBV7-9 many ASSYRDQETQY
TRBJ2-1 TRBV3-1 NA ASTPGAGVGYNEQF
TRBJ2-7 TRBV28 few ASSPRTGGFGYEQY
TRBJ1-6 TRBV12-2 NA ASRSSYRDNSPLH
TRBJ1-1 TRBV29-1 NA SVAGDGTEAF
TRBJ2-3 TRBV5-1 few ASSKGLAGLRKTDTQY
TRBJ2-1 TRBV2 many ASRSTGYNEQF
TRBJ1-4 TRBV6-1 few ASSETSLGQGNEKLF
TRBJ2-7 TRBV6-5 many ASSYLGTGGTYEQY